Each of the 8 T cell receptor beta chains below was sequenced from the same sample in a study of blood T cells in healthy people across ages. A sample-barcoded 5' primer and a J-beta primer mix were used in a second PCR of roughly 7 to 11 cycles. Each CDR3 protein is one row after TCRdb ran MiXCR on the 5' RACE reads. The table records about a million distinct CDR3 sequences, under 40% of them present only once. Sequenced material: blood. These receptors were collected from a man younger than 30 in good health.

The chain joins TRBV12-5 to TRBJ2-7, with D unclear. Germline V gene sequence: CDR1 LGHNT, CDR2 FRNRAP. Trimming stripped 5 bases from V and 0 bases from J, with 8 bases between. This CDR3 has 13 amino acids. Here the CDR3 reads CASGVTSSYEQYF. The CDR3 region has the DNA TGTGCTAGTGGTGTGACTTCCTCCTACGAGCAGTACTTC.

V usage is TRBV6-2 or TRBV6-3 and J usage is TRBJ2-1; D is perhaps TRBD1 (5 bases). This CDR3 contains 12 residues. V lost 6 bases and J lost 8, with 11 bases in between. The germline V gene encodes CDR1 MNHEY and CDR2 SVGEGT. Here the CDR3 reads CASSLGPDEQFF. The CDR3 region has the DNA TGTGCCAGCAGCTTGGGGCCGGATGAGCAGTTCTTC.

This sequence joins TRBV20-1 and TRBJ1-6, with D uncertain. With 6 bases removed from V and 7 bases from J, the gap between germline ends came to 10 bases. CDR1 is DFQATT and CDR2 is SNEGSKA in the germline V gene (reference sequence). This CDR3 has 12 residues. Here the CDR3 reads CSAKRANSPLHF. The CDR3 DNA is TGCAGTGCCAAGAGGGCCAATTCACCCCTCCACTTT.

The chain links TRBV7-2 to TRBJ2-1; 8 nucleotides line up with TRBD2. Germline lookup yields CDR1 SGHTA and CDR2 FQGNSA. The CDR3 is 15 amino acids. V lost 5 bases and J lost 4; bases outside the gene matches: 7. The CDR3 here is CASSLSGSLYNEQFF. The CDR3 DNA sequence: TGTGCCAGCAGCCTAAGCGGGAGCCTTTACAATGAGCAGTTCTTC.

The chain carries TRBV5-6 and TRBJ2-2; D not certain. V was shortened by 0 bases and J by 5 bases, with 8 bases between the two germline ends. This CDR3 comprises 14 residues. CDR1 is SGHDT, CDR2 YYEEEE, per germline. The CDR3 loop reads CASSLVTSTGELFF. CDR3 DNA: TGTGCCAGCAGCTTGGTCACTTCAACCGGGGAGCTGTTTTTT. The full variable domain, in which reference TRBV5-6 and TRBJ2-2 provide the parts outside the CDR3, is DAGVTQSPTHLIKTRGQQVTLRCSPKSGHDTVSWYQQALGQGPQFIFQYYEEEERQRGNFPDRFSGHQFPNYSSELNVNALLLGDSALYLCASSLVTSTGELFFGEGSRLTVL.

This clonotype was counted many times. The rearrangement links TRBV10-3 to TRBJ1-5; D is unresolved. V was shortened by 2 bases and J by 4 bases, with 6 bases between the two germline ends. Germline CDR1 and CDR2: ENHRY and SYGVKD. The CDR3 has 13 residues. CDR3 DNA sequence: TGTGCCATCAGTGAGGAAAGAAATCAGCCCCAGCATTTT. Translation: CAISEERNQPQHF.

This clonotype has only a few counts. The chain combines TRBV5-5 with TRBJ1-1; 12 positions match TRBD1. V shed 2 bases, J shed 6 bases, and the junction held 8 bases outside the gene matches. Germline lookup yields CDR1 SGHKS and CDR2 YYEKEE (reference sequence). The CDR3 is 16 residues long. CDR3 coding DNA: TGTGCCAGCAGCTTCCCGGGACAGGGGGCGAAGGCTGAAGCTTTCTTT. Translation gives CASSFPGQGAKAEAFF.

This clonotype appeared many times. V gene TRBV27 combines with J gene TRBJ1-2, with 7 bases fitting TRBD1. The germline CDR1 and CDR2 sequences are MNHEY and SMNVEV (reference sequence). The CDR3 sequence is 17 residues long. Unmatched junction bases numbered 16, after V lost 6 bases and J lost 3 bases. CDR3 residues: CASSFAPDRDFDYGYTF. The CDR3 nucleotides are TGTGCCAGCAGCTTCGCCCCCGACAGGGACTTCGACTATGGCTACACCTTC.